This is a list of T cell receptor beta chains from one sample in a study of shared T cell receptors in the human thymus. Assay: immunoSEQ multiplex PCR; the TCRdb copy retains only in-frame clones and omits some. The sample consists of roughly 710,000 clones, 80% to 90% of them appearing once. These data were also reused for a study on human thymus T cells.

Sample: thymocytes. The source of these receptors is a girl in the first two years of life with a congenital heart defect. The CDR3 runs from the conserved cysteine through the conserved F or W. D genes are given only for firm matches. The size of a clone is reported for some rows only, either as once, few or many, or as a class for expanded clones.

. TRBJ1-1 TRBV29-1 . CSVETHVVPGAVDSEAFF TGCAGCGTTGAAACCCATGTGGTCCCAGGGGCGGTAGACTCTGAAGCTTTCTTT
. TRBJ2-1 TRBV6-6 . CASSHPTSRQPNEQFF TGTGCCAGCAGTCACCCGACCTCCCGACAGCCCAATGAGCAGTTCTTC
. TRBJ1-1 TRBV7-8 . CASSLGTTGRDTEAFF TGTGCCAGCAGCTTAGGAACGACAGGACGTGACACTGAAGCTTTCTTT
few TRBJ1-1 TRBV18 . CASSPGRLDRPEAFF TGTGCCAGCTCACCAGGCAGGCTCGACCGGCCAGAAGCTTTCTTT
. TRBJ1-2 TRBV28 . CASSLHNWARRLYGYTF TGTGCCAGCAGTTTACATAACTGGGCGAGACGGCTCTATGGCTACACCTTC
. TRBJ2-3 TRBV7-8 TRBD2 CASRTGLAEYTDTQYF TGTGCCAGCAGAACCGGACTAGCGGAGTACACAGATACGCAGTATTTT
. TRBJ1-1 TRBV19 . CASSGGRTLFTEAFF TGTGCCAGTAGTGGAGGCAGGACCCTCTTTACTGAAGCTTTCTTT
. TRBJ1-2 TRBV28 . CASSFPNTRGGGYGYTF TGTGCCAGCAGTTTCCCAAATACCCGCGGGGGCGGCTATGGCTACACCTTC
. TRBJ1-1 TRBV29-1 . CSVLLGCLNTEAFF TGCAGCGTTCTCCTTGGCTGCTTGAACACTGAAGCTTTCTTT
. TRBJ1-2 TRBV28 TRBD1 CASSSFRDSDGYTF TGTGCCAGCAGTTCCTTCCGGGACAGTGATGGCTACACCTTC
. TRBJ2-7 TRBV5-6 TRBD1 CASSRDRLQYF TGTGCCAGCAGCAGGGACAGGCTGCAGTACTTC
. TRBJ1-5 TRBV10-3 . CAISSGKNQPQHF TGTGCCATCAGCTCAGGGAAAAATCAGCCCCAGCATTTT
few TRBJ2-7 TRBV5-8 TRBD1 CASPQTDRGAYEQYF TGTGCCAGCCCCCAAACGGACAGGGGTGCCTACGAGCAGTACTTC
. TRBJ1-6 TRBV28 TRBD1 CASSFMGQGAGNSPLHF TGTGCCAGCAGTTTTATGGGACAGGGGGCTGGTAATTCACCCCTCCACTTT
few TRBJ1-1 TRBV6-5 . CASNFDYRRTEAFF TGTGCCAGCAACTTCGATTACAGGAGAACTGAAGCTTTCTTT
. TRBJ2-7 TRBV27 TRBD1 CASSLLTVGTGYEQYF TGTGCCAGCAGTTTATTAACCGTCGGGACAGGGTACGAGCAGTACTTC
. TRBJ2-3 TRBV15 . CATRRYMTRLVDTQYF TGTGCCACCCGGCGATATATGACTCGTCTGGTTGATACGCAGTATTTT
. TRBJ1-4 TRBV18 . CASSPYAGDEKLFF TGTGCCAGCTCACCTTATGCGGGAGATGAAAAACTGTTTTTT
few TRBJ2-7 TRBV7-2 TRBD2 CASSFLGLRGAGGEQYF TGTGCCAGCAGCTTCCTAGGCCTGCGGGGGGCGGGGGGCGAGCAGTACTTC
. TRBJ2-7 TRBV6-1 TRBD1 CASSLRDRFSYEQYF TGTGCCAGCAGTCTACGGGACAGGTTCTCCTACGAGCAGTACTTC
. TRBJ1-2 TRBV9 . CASSTQREKGWSYGYTF TGTGCCAGCAGCACCCAAAGAGAGAAGGGGTGGAGCTATGGCTACACCTTC
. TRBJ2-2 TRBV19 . CASSIGRTGELFF TGTGCCAGTAGTATAGGCAGGACAGGGGAGCTGTTTTTT
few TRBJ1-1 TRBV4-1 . CASSQTLTDGARTEAFF TGCGCCAGCAGCCAAACCCTGACAGATGGGGCACGTACTGAAGCTTTCTTT
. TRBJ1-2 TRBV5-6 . CASSLDRDHYYGYTF TGTGCCAGCAGCTTGGACAGGGACCATTACTATGGCTACACCTTC
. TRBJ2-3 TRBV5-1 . CASSFQGTDTQYF TGCGCCAGCAGCTTCCAGGGCACAGATACGCAGTATTTT
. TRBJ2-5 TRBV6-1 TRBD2 CASSEASSSGIGLKETQYF TGTGCCAGCAGTGAAGCATCGTCTAGCGGGATCGGCCTCAAGGAGACCCAGTACTTC
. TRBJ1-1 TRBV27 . CASSLGENTEAFF TGTGCCAGCAGTTTAGGAGAGAACACTGAAGCTTTCTTT
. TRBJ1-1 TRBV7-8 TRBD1 CASSFYRDRVTEAFF TGTGCCAGCAGCTTCTACCGGGACAGGGTCACTGAAGCTTTCTTT
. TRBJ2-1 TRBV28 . CASSPEWPSYNEQFF TGTGCCAGCAGCCCGGAGTGGCCATCCTACAATGAGCAGTTCTTC
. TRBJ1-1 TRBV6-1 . CASSESAGTEAFF TGTGCCAGCAGTGAATCCGCCGGGACAGAAGCTTTCTTT
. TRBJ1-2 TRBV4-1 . CASSQDFGTVTVNYGYTF TGCGCCAGCAGCCAAGATTTTGGAACAGTAACAGTTAACTATGGCTACACCTTC
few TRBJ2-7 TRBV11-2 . CASSLVGSRGEQYF TGTGCCAGCAGCTTAGTAGGGAGTCGGGGCGAGCAGTACTTC
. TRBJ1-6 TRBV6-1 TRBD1 CASRDPRDRDSPLHF TGTGCCAGCAGGGACCCGCGGGACAGGGATTCACCCCTCCACTTT
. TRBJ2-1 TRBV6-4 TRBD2 CASSVLLAGGLDEQFF TGTGCCAGCAGTGTCCTTCTCGCGGGGGGGCTCGATGAGCAGTTCTTC
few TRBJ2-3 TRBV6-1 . CASSESGDSTDTQYF TGTGCCAGCAGTGAATCGGGGGATAGCACAGATACGCAGTATTTT
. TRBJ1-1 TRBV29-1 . CSVPPDSSNTEAFF TGCAGCGTCCCCCCGGACAGTTCGAACACTGAAGCTTTCTTT
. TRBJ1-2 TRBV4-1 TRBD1 CASSYGQGEMGIYGYTF TGCGCCAGCTCATACGGACAGGGGGAAATGGGGATCTATGGCTACACCTTC